This entry concerns a single T cell receptor beta chain. Its antigen is as yet unknown. This sample was included in a study of radiotherapy plus CTLA-4 blockade in lung cancer. Study details: An objective response was seen in 15% to 20% of patients, and disease control in less than 40%.

Study results and limitations: Reports identified early blood T cell clone dynamics, with interferon-beta, as the best response predictor. Tumor-derived TCR clones expanded in blood after radiotherapy plus ipilimumab.

Here immunoSEQ multiplex PCR was the method, and the copy in TCRdb shows in-frame clones only, minus some. This sample has roughly 66,000 clones, with over 75% found just once. Germline V CDR1 and CDR2: SGHDN, FVKESK. V gave up 4 bases and J gave up 6 bases; unmatched junction bases: 6. The CDR3 loop spans 16 amino acids. J is TRBJ2-5 and V is TRBV14, with 15 nucleotides matching TRBD2. The clonotype comes from a human donor with non-small cell lung cancer who had a partial response to radiotherapy plus ipilimumab. This specimen consisted of peripheral blood, obtained from a patient treated with radiotherapy plus ipilimumab. The CDR3, as DNA: TGTGCCAGCAGCCCACCAGGGACTAGCGGGAGGCAGACCCAGTACTTC. This encodes CASSPPGTSGRQTQYF.